Below are 28 T cell receptor beta chains sequenced from a single sample in a study of regulatory T cells in long-lasting Graves disease. With iRepertoire HTBI primers and Arm-PCR of CDR3 regions, TCR beta libraries were built. In TCRdb, the multiplex PCR reads were re-called with MiXCR into one record per CDR3 protein. The sample records over 500,000 distinct CDR3 sequences, around 15% being singletons. The time point: newly diagnosed GD, antithyroid drugs for less than 3 months. After RNA was extracted from PBMCs, the TCR library was made from it. Separately, the same data were catalogued under a study of T cells in Graves' hyperthyroidism and ophthalmopathy.

The input for sequencing was peripheral blood mononuclear cells (PBMCs), taken at new diagnosis, from a patient treated with antithyroid drugs. The origin of the receptors is a young woman with Graves disease.

This clonotype was counted ten times or more. Here the CDR3 DNA reads TGTGCCAGCAGCTTACTAGCGGAAGACAATGAGCAGTTCTTC. The encoded protein is CASSLLAEDNEQFF. The V and J genes are TRBV7-8 and TRBJ2-1; TRBD2 matches at 7 bases. The germline V gene encodes CDR1 SGHVS and CDR2 FQNEAQ. V gave up 2 bases and J gave up 5 bases; unmatched junction bases: 3. This CDR3 is 14 amino acids long.

V and J are TRBV20-1 and TRBJ2-3; D gene ambiguous. This CDR3 is built from 11 residues. CDR1 is DFQATT and CDR2 is SNEGSKA in the germline V gene (reference sequence). The V gene lost 5 bases and the J gene lost 6 bases, with 9 bases spanning the gap. CDR3 amino acids: CSAYIQDTQYF. CDR3 bases: TGCAGTGCTTACATCCAGGATACGCAGTATTTT.

This clonotype occurred once. A much larger clone differs by one base, so this may be a read error. The gene calls are TRBV7-2 and TRBJ1-2; tentative D call: TRBD1 (6 bases). This CDR3 spans 14 amino acids. The ends were cut back, 4 bases at V and 7 bases at J, with 16 bases in the middle. CDR1 SGHTA and CDR2 FQGNSA come from the germline V gene. CDR3 in DNA: TGTGCCAGCAGCTCGCTAGGGACAAGGGTTGGCTACACCTTC. This gives the protein CASSSLGTRVGYTF.

This clonotype was seen repeatedly, ten times or more. V is TRBV7-9 and J is TRBJ1-1; D is undetermined. The CDR3 has 16 amino acids. Deletions cut 5 bases from V and 3 bases from J, with 19 bases between. Germline V lookup: CDR1 SEHNR, CDR2 FQNEAQ (reference sequence). CDR3 loop: CASSTVETGKDTEAFF. CDR3 coding DNA: TGTGCCAGCAGCACCGTCGAGACGGGGAAGGACACTGAAGCTTTCTTT.

This clonotype was detected only a few times. V usage is TRBV5-5 and J usage is TRBJ1-5; D not resolved. V dropped 4 bases and J dropped 5 bases, with 13 bases sitting between them. The CDR3 is 14 residues long. Germline lookup yields CDR1 SGHKS and CDR2 YYEKEE (reference sequence). In nucleotides, the CDR3 is TGTGCCAGCAGCCCATCCAAGATATATCAGCCCCAGCATTTT. As protein: CASSPSKIYQPQHF. Drawing the rest from reference TRBV5-5 and TRBJ1-5, the complete variable domain is DAGVTQSPTHLIKTRGQQVTLRCSPISGHKSVSWYQQVLGQGPQFIFQYYEKEERGRGNFPDRFSARQFPNYSSELNVNALLLGDSALYLCASSPSKIYQPQHFGDGTRLSIL.

The chain recombines TRBV5-1 with TRBJ2-3; a possible D gene is TRBD1 (5 bases). Germline V lookup: CDR1 SGHRS, CDR2 YFSETQ. The CDR3 extends over 15 amino acids. V was cut by 0 bases and J by 4 bases, with 12 bases left in between. Here the CDR3 reads CASSLAVQGPDTQYF. The CDR3 bases are TGCGCCAGCAGCTTGGCCGTGCAGGGCCCAGATACGCAGTATTTT. Based on the CDR3 plus reference TRBV5-1 and TRBJ2-3, the full variable domain is KAGVTQTPRYLIKTRGQQVTLSCSPISGHRSVSWYQQTPGQGLQFLFEYFSETQRNKGNFPGRFSGRQFSNSRSEMNVSTLELGDSALYLCASSLAVQGPDTQYFGPGTRLTVL.

This clonotype was seen a single time. The chain combines TRBV12-3 or TRBV12-4 with TRBJ2-2, with unresolved D. This CDR3 has 15 residues. The V gene lost 8 bases and the J gene lost 3 bases, with 16 bases spanning the gap. The CDR3 region has the DNA TGTGCCAGCTCACCTGTGGAGCTCCACACCGGGGAGCTGTTTTTT. Translating gives CASSPVELHTGELFF.

This clonotype was picked up many times. The chain carries TRBV7-6 and TRBJ2-1; D not resolved. Germline CDR1 is SGHVS and CDR2 is FNYEAQ. The CDR3 is made up of 13 amino acids. V was shortened by 1 base and J by 9 bases, with 10 bases between the two germline ends. The CDR3 region has the DNA TGTGCCAGCAGCTTAGATATTAGCAGTGAGCAGTTCTTC. Residues: CASSLDISSEQFF.

This clonotype was found a few times. The CDR3 reads CSATTDSPAKNIQYF. For the CDR3, the DNA is TGCAGTGCTACCACGGACAGCCCAGCCAAAAACATTCAGTACTTC. The V and J genes are TRBV20-1 and TRBJ2-4; D perhaps matches TRBD1 (6 bases). Per the germline V gene, CDR1 is DFQATT and CDR2 is SNEGSKA (reference sequence). The V and J ends lost 4 bases and 0 bases respectively, with 13 bases between them. The CDR3 length is 15 residues.

This clonotype showed up just a few times. This chain uses TRBV5-5 with TRBJ2-5; either TRBD1 or TRBD2 may supply D (6 bases each). Germline lookup yields CDR1 SGHKS and CDR2 YYEKEE (reference sequence). Trimming took 4 bases from V and 5 from J, leaving 12 bases between them. This CDR3 is 13 amino acids long. DNA of the CDR3: TGTGCCAGCAGCATGGGGGGCGCGGAGACCCAGTACTTC. This gives the protein CASSMGGAETQYF. The whole variable domain, remainder taken from reference TRBV5-5 and TRBJ2-5, is DAGVTQSPTHLIKTRGQQVTLRCSPISGHKSVSWYQQVLGQGPQFIFQYYEKEERGRGNFPDRFSARQFPNYSSELNVNALLLGDSALYLCASSMGGAETQYFGPGTRLLVL.

The chain uses TRBV9 and TRBJ1-1; 7 nucleotides line up with TRBD1. CDR3 length: 14 amino acids. The junction had 2 bases not matched to a gene; V was cut back by 2 bases and J by 1 base. Germline V lookup: CDR1 SGDLS, CDR2 YYNGEE. This CDR3 reads CASSVTGANTEAFF. Here the CDR3 DNA reads TGTGCCAGCAGCGTTACAGGGGCGAACACTGAAGCTTTCTTT.

This clonotype was counted ten times or more. V usage is TRBV28 and J usage is TRBJ2-7, with TRBD2 matching over 9 bases. CDR3 size: 15 residues. CDR1 is MDHEN and CDR2 is SYDVKM in the germline V gene. V trimming: 4 bases; J trimming: 5 bases; junction bases outside the gene matches: 9. The DNA of the CDR3 is TGTGCCAGCAGTTCCCCGGCTAGCGGGAACAACGAGCAGTACTTC. Amino acids: CASSSPASGNNEQYF.

This clonotype appeared once. The J gene is TRBJ2-2, the V gene TRBV3-1; TRBD2 is a possible D gene (5 bases). The CDR3 has 14 residues. V lost 4 bases, J lost 4 bases, and 10 bases lay in between. CDR1 is LGHDT and CDR2 is YNNKEL in the germline V gene (reference sequence). The CDR3 bases are TGTGCCAGCAGCCGAGGGATGGCCACCGGGGAGCTGTTTTTT. It translates to CASSRGMATGELFF.

This clonotype was observed at least ten times. J is TRBJ2-7 and V is TRBV28, with D maybe TRBD1 (6 bases). The length of the CDR3 is 16 residues. V lost 6 bases and J lost 4, with 22 bases in between. Germline V lookup: CDR1 MDHEN, CDR2 SYDVKM. The CDR3 loop reads CASSHPRGSVVYEQYF. In DNA form, the CDR3 reads TGTGCCAGCAGCCACCCTAGGGGGAGCGTTGTGTACGAGCAGTACTTC. The full variable domain, its missing parts supplied by reference TRBV28 and TRBJ2-7, is DVKVTQSSRYLVKRTGEKVFLECVQDMDHENMFWYRQDPGLGLRLIYFSYDVKMKEKGDIPEGYSVSREKKERFSLILESASTNQTSMYLCASSHPRGSVVYEQYFGPGTRLTVT.

V is TRBV7-9 and J is TRBJ2-7; D gene ambiguous. Germline V gene sequence: CDR1 SEHNR, CDR2 FQNEAQ (reference sequence). Trimming cost V 7 bases and J 2 bases, with 18 bases left between them. This CDR3 comprises 15 residues. CDR3 amino acids: CASNRWSGATYEQYF. CDR3 bases: TGTGCCAGCAACCGCTGGTCGGGCGCTACCTACGAGCAGTACTTC.

The chain combines TRBV5-4 with TRBJ2-7; 9 nucleotides line up with TRBD1. With V trimmed by 7 bases and J by 5 bases, 13 bases remained unmatched. The CDR3 loop spans 15 amino acids. Germline CDR1 reads SGHNT; CDR2 reads YYREEE (reference sequence). The chain's CDR3 is CASFPGQGAFHEQYF. CDR3 nucleotide sequence: TGTGCCAGCTTTCCGGGACAGGGAGCTTTCCACGAGCAGTACTTC.

This clonotype has a handful of counts. The V gene is TRBV4-1, the J gene TRBJ1-2; D not certain. The CDR3 runs to 15 residues. CDR1 is MGHRA, CDR2 YSYEKL, per germline. Trimming shortened V by 6 bases and J by 4 bases, and 18 bases separated the two germline ends. The CDR3 is CASRKTGSRSYGYTF. The CDR3 DNA reads TGCGCCAGCAGGAAGACCGGGAGTCGGAGCTATGGCTACACCTTC.

This clonotype was found a few times. Germline is not matched at one junction end, which may reflect a read error. The rearrangement links TRBV7-7 to TRBJ2-5; D uncertain. This CDR3 has 13 residues. The V gene's germline CDR1 is SSHAT and CDR2 FNYEAQ (reference sequence). CDR3 coding DNA: TGTGCTAGCAGCCGTCTTGTTGAAGAGACCCAGTACTTC. As protein: CASSRLVEETQYF.

This clonotype was detected ten times or more. This rearrangement joins TRBV3-1 to TRBJ1-2, with D possibly TRBD1 on 6 matching bases. CDR3 length: 14 amino acids. The V end was cut by 3 bases, the J end by 2 bases, with 10 bases between. Germline V gene sequence: CDR1 LGHDT, CDR2 YNNKEL (reference sequence). CDR3 region: CASSQTGTNYGYTF. CDR3 bases: TGTGCCAGCAGCCAGACAGGCACGAACTATGGCTACACCTTC.

This clonotype has at least ten counts. This rearrangement joins TRBV28 to TRBJ2-1; no clear D. Germline CDR1 reads MDHEN; CDR2 reads SYDVKM. V was shortened by 4 bases and J by 0 bases, with 16 bases between the two germline ends. The CDR3 loop spans 17 amino acids. The CDR3 sequence is CASSSPGDSLSYNEQFF. As DNA, the CDR3 is TGTGCCAGCAGTTCTCCCGGAGACTCACTCTCCTACAATGAGCAGTTCTTC. Variable domain in full (rest from reference TRBV28 and TRBJ2-1): DVKVTQSSRYLVKRTGEKVFLECVQDMDHENMFWYRQDPGLGLRLIYFSYDVKMKEKGDIPEGYSVSREKKERFSLILESASTNQTSMYLCASSSPGDSLSYNEQFFGPGTRLTVL.

The table lists this clonotype with many counts. The genes are TRBV29-1 and TRBJ1-1; 7 bases are a match to TRBD1. The CDR3 loop spans 13 amino acids. The ends lost 4 bases at V and 1 base at J; junction bases unmatched: 3. Germline CDR1 SQVTM, CDR2 ANQGSEA. The CDR3 DNA sequence: TGCAGCGTTGGGGACAGAACGAACACTGAAGCTTTCTTT. It yields the protein CSVGDRTNTEAFF.

This clonotype was found many times. This chain uses TRBV7-2 with TRBJ2-3, with D perhaps matching TRBD2 (6 bases). This CDR3 spans 15 amino acids. From germline, CDR1 is SGHTA and CDR2 FQGNSA. Trimming removed 1 base from V and 8 bases from J, with 16 bases in between. Here the CDR3 reads CASSLVAAPEGTQYF. DNA of the CDR3: TGTGCCAGCAGCTTAGTAGCGGCCCCCGAAGGTACGCAGTATTTT.

The V and J genes are TRBV5-4 and TRBJ2-3; TRBD1 matches at 10 bases. Germline trimming cut 4 bases from V and 5 bases from J; bases unmatched to any gene: 7. This CDR3 comprises 15 residues. From germline, CDR1 is SGHNT and CDR2 YYREEE (reference sequence). The CDR3 sequence: CASSLEGQGRDTQYF. DNA of the CDR3: TGTGCCAGCAGCCTAGAGGGACAGGGGAGAGATACGCAGTATTTT.

In its sample, this clonotype was seen many times. The gene calls are TRBV28 and TRBJ1-1, with D tentatively TRBD1 (6 bases). Germline loops: CDR1 MDHEN, CDR2 SYDVKM. The V and J ends lost 5 bases and 3 bases respectively, with 16 bases between them. The CDR3 contains 15 residues. CDR3 in DNA: TGTGCCAGCAGTCACAATGGGGGCGTCGACACTGAAGCTTTCTTT. Its protein product is CASSHNGGVDTEAFF.

The table lists this clonotype with many counts. V gene TRBV3-1 combines with J gene TRBJ2-1; TRBD1 matches at 8 bases. Germline loops: CDR1 LGHDT, CDR2 YNNKEL (reference sequence). CDR3 length: 14 residues. Losses at the gene ends were 4 bases for V and 5 bases for J; bases not matched to a gene: 4. CDR3: CASSRQGFDNEQFF. The CDR3 bases are TGTGCCAGCAGCCGACAGGGGTTTGACAATGAGCAGTTCTTC.

In this sample, this clonotype turned up a few times. This chain connects TRBV20-1 to TRBJ1-2, with a possible D match to TRBD1 (6 bases). The CDR3 is 11 amino acids. Germline V gene sequence: CDR1 DFQATT, CDR2 SNEGSKA (reference sequence). CDR3 residues: CRSQGNYGYTF. The CDR3, as DNA: TGCAGGTCACAGGGTAACTATGGCTACACCTTC.

This chain uses TRBV7-2 with TRBJ2-7; maybe TRBD2 (6 bases). Deletions cut 0 bases from V and 4 bases from J, with 13 bases between. CDR1 and CDR2 from the germline V gene are SGHTA and FQGNSA. The CDR3 is 15 residues long. CDR3 nucleotide sequence: TGTGCCAGCAGCTTAGCGGGAGGTCTAAGATACGAGCAGTACTTC. This sequence encodes CASSLAGGLRYEQYF.

In this sample, this clonotype turned up many times. V is TRBV2 and J is TRBJ2-2; D is perhaps TRBD2 (6 bases). Trimming stripped 8 bases from V and 0 bases from J, with 10 bases between. The CDR3 consists of 14 residues. The germline V gene encodes CDR1 SNHLY and CDR2 FYNNEI. The CDR3 region has the DNA TGTGCCAGCGAGTCGGGGGCGAACACCGGGGAGCTGTTTTTT. It yields the protein CASESGANTGELFF.